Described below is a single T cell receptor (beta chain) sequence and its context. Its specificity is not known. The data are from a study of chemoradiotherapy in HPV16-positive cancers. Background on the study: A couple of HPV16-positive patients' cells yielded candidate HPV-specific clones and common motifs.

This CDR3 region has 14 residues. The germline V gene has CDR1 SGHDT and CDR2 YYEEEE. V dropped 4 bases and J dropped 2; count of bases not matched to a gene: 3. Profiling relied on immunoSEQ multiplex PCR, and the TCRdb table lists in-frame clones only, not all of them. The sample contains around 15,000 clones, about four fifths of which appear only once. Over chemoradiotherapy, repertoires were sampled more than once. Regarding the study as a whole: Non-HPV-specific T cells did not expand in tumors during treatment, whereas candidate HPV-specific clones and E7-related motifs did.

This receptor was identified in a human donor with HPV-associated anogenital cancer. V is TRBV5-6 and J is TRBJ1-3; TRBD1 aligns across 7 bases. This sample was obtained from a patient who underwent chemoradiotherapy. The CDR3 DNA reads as TGTGCCAGCAGCGTCACAGGGGCTGGAAACACCATATATTTT. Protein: CASSVTGAGNTIYF.